This T cell receptor beta chain originates from a study of T cell responses to AZD1222 COVID-19 vaccine (dated by TCRdb to the early 2020s). A note on the overall study: Because spike-specific TCR depth and breadth did not differ between the two schedules, AZD1222 recipients who got a second dose at roughly 4 weeks were pooled with those who got a second dose at roughly 12 weeks. TCR sequencing covered approximately 230 trial participants: 200 to 210 given two doses of AZD1222 and 26 given two doses of MenACWY control vaccine. Enrollment into the trials was organized by age into subgroups of 18-55, 56-69 and 70-plus years, and those subgroups contained approximately 160, 26 and 62 TCR-sequenced participants, respectively. Points the paper makes about the study in general: No day 14 peak-response samples were available, so repertoires were characterized only after the peak T cell response. CD4 TCRs associated with the vaccine covered the entire spike protein, and the dominant responses were in regions 160-218 and 743-854. Reportedly, close to half of the unique spike-specific TCRs recognized epitopes lying outside the regions that are mutated in the B.1.351 and B.1.1.7 variants. Only six AZD1222 recipients were SARS-CoV-2 seropositive at baseline, limiting conclusions about previously exposed vaccinees. Participants were mostly white British and included more females than males, and it was suggested by the authors that clonal diversity may have been underestimated. A significant rise in spike-specific TCR breadth and depth was observed after two AZD1222 doses relative to day 0 and relative to MenACWY recipients. The 56-69-year group was small, and its depth increase did not reach significance, likely because of low power.

This specimen's time point label, interpreted: baseline before first vaccination. Vaccinee samples were obtained from the UK trials COV001 and COV002, which included a single-blind randomized controlled phase 2/3 trial of AZD1222 (ChAdOx1 nCoV-19) in healthy adults. Trial participant PBMC samples were collected at day 0 and day 28 after the second dose for TCRbeta chain sequencing. The CDR3 regions of human TCRbeta chains were analyzed by immunosequencing. In the authors' own workflow: TCRs in the repertoires were matched against a reference library of SARS-CoV-2-specific TCRs that had been generated with the MIRA antigen-specificity platform. Breadth was defined as the fraction of unique TCRs that were SARS-CoV-2-associated, and depth was defined as the fraction of total T cells that were SARS-CoV-2-associated. Using the MIRA data, each spike-specific TCR was assigned both to the spike region to which the TCR was reactive and to a CD4 or CD8 class. Log10-transformed breadth and depth values were compared by one-way ANOVA with Sidak's multiple comparisons tests. Here the immuneACCESS table is served through TCRdb, limited to in-frame sequences with V and J called. Missing clones are a known gap in these copies; in checked studies unresolved V genes cover under half, and the rest lacks a known reason. V and J calls plus clone size are reproduced from that table; the DNA served to infer D and trimming. The sample data list under 200,000 clones, and roughly 94% of these were observed just once. Approximately 0.6% of the sample rests with the top ten.

Concerning this clone: No antigen is known for it. Base qualities are not provided; no much larger clone lies one nucleotide away.

Trimming costs V 5 bases and J 9 bases, and their ends lie 14 bases apart. For CDR1 and CDR2, the germline V gene lists SGHAT and FQNNGV. The CDR3 sequence holds 13 residues, the cysteine and phenylalanine included. Only CDR3 DNA remains: 39 bases, in frame from the first base. Sequencing was performed on peripheral blood, taken on day 0 of AZD1222 vaccination. This receptor was identified in an adult in good health. The receptor chain draws on TRBV11-2 and TRBJ2-1, with no confidently assigned D gene. The CDR3 reads CASSLGPQAEQFF. DNA sequence: TGTGCCAGCAGCCTAGGACCTCAGGCTGAGCAGTTCTTC.